This TCR beta chain was sequenced for a study of T cells after yellow fever vaccination. MiXCR, applied by TCRdb to the 5' RACE reads, yields one record per CDR3 protein. The table shows more than 110,000 distinct CDR3 sequences, with 5% to 8% occurring only once. The study's findings and limits: By day 5 rather than day 15, the secondary response had peaked, though it was weaker.

V was pared by 2 bases and J by 4 bases, with 13 bases between. Germline V gene data show CDR1 as MNHEY and CDR2 as SVGEGT. The CDR3 runs 15 residues. In this sample, this clonotype turned up many times. Its antigen is unidentified. This TCR came from a man in his thirties or forties who received the YFV17D yellow fever vaccine. V is TRBV6-2 or TRBV6-3 and J is TRBJ2-3; D unclear. This material consisted of CD4+ T cells sorted from PBMCs, taken 10 days after the yellow fever booster vaccination. The CDR3 protein is CASSYPGSKADTQYF. In DNA, the CDR3 is TGTGCCAGCAGTTACCCGGGTTCCAAGGCAGATACGCAGTATTTT.